The 14 T cell receptor beta chains given below trace back to one sample, sequenced in a study of blood T cell repertoires in COVID-19. Method: immunoSEQ multiplex PCR; TCRdb's copy keeps in-frame clones and lacks some. The table lists 120,000 or so clones, around 86% of them singletons. Sequenced input: peripheral blood. The receptor set was obtained from a man between 60 and 75 years old with acute or convalescent COVID-19.

The chain links TRBV9 to TRBJ1-1; TRBD1 matches 9 bases. This CDR3 comprises 16 residues. CDR1 is SGDLS and CDR2 is YYNGEE in the germline V gene. J was trimmed by 2 bases and V by 3 bases; bases with no gene match: 8. The CDR3 DNA follows: TGTGCCAGCAGCGAGAGGGGGGACAGGGACAACACTGAAGCTTTCTTT. Translated: CASSERGDRDNTEAFF.

The chain employs TRBV30 and TRBJ2-7; possibly TRBD2 for D (6 bases). The CDR3 is 13 residues long. Germline CDR1 GTSNPN, CDR2 SVGIG (reference sequence). Trimming left V 3 bases short and J 0 bases short, with 9 bases between. CDR3 protein: CAWRAGSSYEQYF. For the CDR3, the DNA is TGTGCCTGGAGGGCGGGGTCCTCCTACGAGCAGTACTTC.

This clone was detected only a few times. The junction shows a germline mismatch at one end, possibly a read error. V and J are TRBV7-9 and TRBJ2-3; 11 positions match TRBD2. The germline V gene encodes CDR1 SEHNR and CDR2 FQNEAQ (reference sequence). The CDR3 is made up of 13 amino acids. The CDR3 sequence is CASSLGSSGRWDF. CDR3 DNA sequence: TGTGCCAGCAGCTTAGGTTCTAGCGGGAGGTGGGATTTT.

The chain employs TRBV19 and TRBJ1-5; D gene unclear. This CDR3 spans 16 amino acids. Germline V gene sequence: CDR1 LNHDA, CDR2 SQIVND (reference sequence). The germline V and J ends were trimmed by 1 base and 5 bases, with 15 bases remaining between them. The CDR3 DNA reads as TGTGCCAGTAGTATAGGTCCTCCCCGGGAGCATCAGCCCCAGCATTTT. It translates to CASSIGPPREHQPQHF. Complete variable domain (other parts from reference TRBV19 and TRBJ1-5): DGGITQSPKYLFRKEGQNVTLSCEQNLNHDAMYWYRQDPGQGLRLIYYSQIVNDFQKGDIAEGYSVSREKKESFPLTVTSAQKNPTAFYLCASSIGPPREHQPQHFGDGTRLSIL.

The chain uses TRBV21-1 and TRBJ2-1; the D call TRBD1 from the table was never checked on the DNA. TRBV21-1 constitutes a pseudogene. The CDR3 contains 15 residues. The CDR3 sequence is CASIGTGTGCYEQFF. The DNA for the CDR3 is TGTGCCAGCATCGGGACCGGGACAGGATGTTATGAGCAGTTCTTC.

This rearrangement joins TRBV28 to TRBJ2-7; 9 bases are shared with TRBD1. V gave up 7 bases and J gave up 7 bases; unmatched junction bases: 11. The CDR3 contains 14 residues. Per the germline V gene, CDR1 is MDHEN and CDR2 is SYDVKM. The CDR3 bases are TGTGCCAGCATCCGGGACAGGGACCAAGGAGAGCAGTACTTC. Its translation is CASIRDRDQGEQYF.

The V gene is TRBV5-4, the J gene TRBJ2-1; 13 bases line up with TRBD2. CDR1 and CDR2 from the germline V gene are SGHNT and YYREEE (reference sequence). This CDR3 spans 16 amino acids. J was trimmed by 4 bases and V by 3 bases; bases with no gene match: 4. This CDR3 is CASSWGLAGTYNEQFF. For the CDR3, the DNA is TGTGCCAGCAGCTGGGGACTAGCGGGGACATACAATGAGCAGTTCTTC.

The chain is built from TRBV2 and TRBJ1-4; the D gene is possibly TRBD1 (5 bases). Trimming removed 8 bases at V and 4 bases at J, with 8 bases between. Per germline, CDR1 SNHLY and CDR2 FYNNEI. The length of the CDR3 is 12 residues. DNA of the CDR3: TGTGCCAGCGACGGGGGTAATGAAAAACTGTTTTTT. The encoded protein is CASDGGNEKLFF.

The rearrangement joins TRBV4-1 to TRBJ2-3; D possibly corresponds to TRBD2 (6 bases). CDR3 length: 16 amino acids. Looked up from germline, CDR1 is MGHRA and CDR2 is YSYEKL. Between the trimmed V and J ends, which lost 3 bases and 6 bases, there was a span of 19 bases. The CDR3 region is CASSHLLAGLGDTQYF. CDR3 bases: TGCGCCAGCAGCCACCTACTAGCAGGCCTAGGGGATACGCAGTATTTT.

The chain joins TRBV29-1 to TRBJ1-3, with 10 bases matching TRBD1. V lost 4 bases, J lost 3 bases, and 3 bases stayed unmatched. In germline, CDR1 is SQVTM, CDR2 ANQGSEA. CDR3 length: 14 residues. For the CDR3, the DNA is TGCAGCGTTGGAGGGACAGGGGTTGGAAACACCATATATTTT. Its translation is CSVGGTGVGNTIYF.

This chain connects TRBV9 to TRBJ1-1, with D maybe TRBD1 (6 bases). V was trimmed by 4 bases and J by 4 bases, leaving 17 bases between them. CDR1 SGDLS and CDR2 YYNGEE come from the germline V gene. This CDR3 region has 15 residues. Here the CDR3 DNA reads TGTGCCAGCAGCCCTAGGGCGGGGGCAGGCACTGAAGCTTTCTTT. Translating it yields CASSPRAGAGTEAFF.

This clone was seen a few times. The chain employs TRBV2 and TRBJ2-7; maybe TRBD1 (6 bases). With 7 bases removed from V and 3 bases from J, the gap between germline ends came to 13 bases. Germline V gene sequence: CDR1 SNHLY, CDR2 FYNNEI. This CDR3 has 13 residues. The CDR3 sequence is CASNPGRGYEQYF. CDR3 sequence (DNA): TGTGCCAGCAACCCGGGCAGGGGCTACGAGCAGTACTTC.

The chain links TRBV5-1 to TRBJ1-1; TRBD1 might be the D (5 bases). There are 15 residues in the CDR3. The V end lost 0 bases, the J end lost 2 bases, and 11 bases lay between the germline ends. Per the germline V gene, CDR1 is SGHRS and CDR2 is YFSETQ. CDR3 in DNA: TGCGCCAGCAGCTTGGAGTCAGGGACTAACACTGAAGCTTTCTTT. Translation: CASSLESGTNTEAFF.

The J gene is TRBJ2-3, the V gene TRBV7-9; D might be TRBD1 (6 bases). The CDR3 covers 18 residues. V lost 5 bases to trimming and J lost 2 bases, with 23 bases between them. CDR1 is SEHNR, CDR2 FQNEAQ, per germline (reference sequence). The CDR3 loop is CASSPWALRGSNTDTQYF. CDR3 DNA sequence: TGTGCCAGCAGCCCGTGGGCACTCAGGGGATCTAACACAGATACGCAGTATTTT.